These T cell receptor beta chains were read from a single sample in a study of blood T cells in healthy people across ages. TCRdb processed the 5' RACE reads anew with MiXCR; each CDR3 protein has one entry. The data show 550,000 to 800,000 distinct CDR3 sequences, around 21% seen once. Specimen: blood. All receptors come from a man aged 65 to 79 in good health. Each CDR3 is given with its conserved first and last residue. The D gene is left open where the match is weak. Clone size, where shown, is once, few, many, or a class for clones that have expanded.

DNA | CDR3 | V | size | J | D
TGTGCCAGCACTGCTTTGGGAGCGGGAGAGCAAGAGACCCAGTACTTC | CASTALGAGEQETQYF | TRBV6-2/TRBV6-3 | many | TRBJ2-5 | TRBD2
TGTGCCAGCAGCTTAGTGGGGGAGCGGGAGCAGTACTTC | CASSLVGEREQYF | TRBV7-2 | - | TRBJ2-7 | -
TGCGCCAGCAGCTTGGGTGTAAGCTCTGGGGCCAACGTCCTGACTTTC | CASSLGVSSGANVLTF | TRBV5-1 | - | TRBJ2-6 | -
TGTGCCAGCAGTTTATCGGGGCCCATAGATCACTTC | CASSLSGPIDHF | TRBV28 | medium-sized | TRBJ2-5 | -
TGCAGCGTTGCTGTCGCAGATACGCAGTATTTT | CSVAVADTQYF | TRBV29-1 | many | TRBJ2-3 | -
TGTGCCAGCAGCTTGTCTTCGGACCTTCGTCTTGGCTACACCTTC | CASSLSSDLRLGYTF | TRBV5-5 | many | TRBJ1-2 | -
TGCAGCGCCCAGACATCGACGGGGGATGGCTACACCTTC | CSAQTSTGDGYTF | TRBV29-1 | many | TRBJ1-2 | -
TGCAGCGTGGGGGGACTAGCGGGTTCACCAGATACGCAGTATTTT | CSVGGLAGSPDTQYF | TRBV29-1 | many | TRBJ2-3 | TRBD2
TGTGCCAGCCGGGACGACTCCTACAATGAGCAGTTCTTC | CASRDDSYNEQFF | TRBV6-2/TRBV6-3 | few | TRBJ2-1 | -
TGCGCCAGCAGCTTTTCCGTACCAGGGAAAACCGGGGAGCTGTTTTTT | CASSFSVPGKTGELFF | TRBV5-1 | - | TRBJ2-2 | -
TGTGCCAGCAGCCAAGAGTGGGCTAGCGGGAGCCACGAGCAGTACTTC | CASSQEWASGSHEQYF | TRBV3-1 | few | TRBJ2-7 | TRBD2
TGTGCCAGCTCACCCGGCCGGGAGGACACTGAAGCTTTCTTT | CASSPGREDTEAFF | TRBV18 | few | TRBJ1-1 | -
TGTGCCAGCTCACCAGACCCGCGCGGACATGAAAAACTGTTTTTT | CASSPDPRGHEKLFF | TRBV18 | - | TRBJ1-4 | -
TGTGCCAGCAGCGGGCGACATAATCAGCCCCAGCATTTT | CASSGRHNQPQHF | TRBV7-8 | many | TRBJ1-5 | -
TGTGCTACAACCCCCCAGGGACGCACAGATACGCAGTATTTT | CATTPQGRTDTQYF | TRBV19 | - | TRBJ2-3 | -
TGCAGTGCTGGCGGGGGGAGCTCCTACAATGAGCAGTTCTTC | CSAGGGSSYNEQFF | TRBV20-1 | few | TRBJ2-1 | TRBD2
TGTGCCAGCAGTTACAGGGGCAACGAGCAGTACTTC | CASSYRGNEQYF | TRBV12-3/TRBV12-4 | few | TRBJ2-7 | TRBD1
TGTGCCAGCGCCTCTAGCGGGAGCTCCTACGAGCAGTACTTC | CASASSGSSYEQYF | TRBV6-2/TRBV6-3 | once | TRBJ2-7 | TRBD2
TGCAGTGCTAGGAGAGCTTCGGGTGAGCAGTTCTTC | CSARRASGEQFF | TRBV20-1 | - | TRBJ2-1 | -
TGTGCCAGCAGCGTTGGGGCAGGGGGATCAACGGCTTTCTTT | CASSVGAGGSTAFF | TRBV12-3/TRBV12-4 | many | TRBJ1-1 | TRBD1
TGCAGCGTTGGAAGCGGGGCAGGGAGCGGGCCCTACGAGCAGTACTTC | CSVGSGAGSGPYEQYF | TRBV29-1 | few | TRBJ2-7 | TRBD2
TGTGCCAGCAGCCCAAAGTCTTACCCAGGGGGCTCGGGAGATACGCAGTATTTT | CASSPKSYPGGSGDTQYF | TRBV4-2 | few | TRBJ2-3 | TRBD1
TGTGCCAGCAGCTTAATCAGGACAGGGACAGATACGCAGTATTTT | CASSLIRTGTDTQYF | TRBV13 | many | TRBJ2-3 | TRBD1
TGTGCCAGCAGCGAAACAGGGACCTATGGCTACACCTTC | CASSETGTYGYTF | TRBV7-2 | - | TRBJ1-2 | -
TGTGCCAGCAGTGCCGGACAGGGAATAGCGGCCAAAAACATTCAGTACTTC | CASSAGQGIAAKNIQYF | TRBV6-1 | many | TRBJ2-4 | TRBD1
TGCGCCAGCTCGGCGAAGGGTAGCGGGGGTAATGAGCAGTTCTTC | CASSAKGSGGNEQFF | TRBV4-1 | - | TRBJ2-1 | TRBD2
TGTGCCAGCAGTGCAACCACTAGCGGGAGGGCAGATGCGCAGTATTTT | CASSATTSGRADAQYF | TRBV12-3/TRBV12-4 | - | TRBJ2-3 | TRBD2
TGTGCCAGCAGCGTCTCGTCACTAGCGGGGGCAACCTACGAGCAGTACTTC | CASSVSSLAGATYEQYF | TRBV9 | few | TRBJ2-7 | TRBD2